This note documents a single TCR beta chain sequence. The target antigen is unknown. V was pared by 4 bases and J by 5 bases, with 9 bases of the junction left unmatched. CDR3 length: 16 residues. Genomic DNA acted as the template from which TCR beta VDJ combination and CDR3 sequence profiling were carried out. Each CDR3 protein is one row after TCRdb ran MiXCR on the reads. The table lists about 190,000 distinct CDR3 sequences, about 53% of them singletons, with approximately 15% in the top ten. These data come from a study of CD8+CD57+ T cells in acquired aplastic anemia. About the research overall: Sorted CD4+ and CD8+ cells yielded 3.2 ug of DNA on average. An average of about 10.8 million reads for CD4+ cells was obtained from healthy donors.

Study-level points and caveats: Patients had twenty-nine CD8+ CDR3 sequences in common with controls (the shared set).

Material for sequencing was sorted CD4+, CD8+, or CD8+CD57+ T cells (not recorded which) from PBMCs. The receptor was isolated from a human donor in good health, serving as a control. V usage is TRBV12-3 or TRBV12-4 and J usage is TRBJ2-2; 8 nucleotides match TRBD1. For the CDR3, the DNA is TGTGCCAGCAGTTACGGGTCGACAGGGGAAACCGGGGAGCTGTTTTTT. Encoded protein: CASSYGSTGETGELFF.